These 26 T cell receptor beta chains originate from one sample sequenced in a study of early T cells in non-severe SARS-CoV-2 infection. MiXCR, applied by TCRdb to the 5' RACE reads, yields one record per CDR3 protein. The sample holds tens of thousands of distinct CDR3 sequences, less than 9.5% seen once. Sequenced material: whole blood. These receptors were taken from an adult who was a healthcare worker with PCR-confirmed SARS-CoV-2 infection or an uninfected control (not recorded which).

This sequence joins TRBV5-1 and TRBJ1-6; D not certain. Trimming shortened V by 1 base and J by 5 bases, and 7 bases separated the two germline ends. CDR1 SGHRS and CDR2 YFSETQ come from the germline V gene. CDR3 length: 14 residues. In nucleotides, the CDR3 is TGCGCCAGCAGCTTGTCCCGGGATAATTCACCCCTCCACTTT. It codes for CASSLSRDNSPLHF.

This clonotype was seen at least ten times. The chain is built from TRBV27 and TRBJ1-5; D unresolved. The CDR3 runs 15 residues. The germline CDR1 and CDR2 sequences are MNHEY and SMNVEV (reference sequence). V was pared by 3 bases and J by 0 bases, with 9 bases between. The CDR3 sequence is CASSFRYSSNQPQHF. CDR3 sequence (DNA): TGTGCCAGCAGTTTCAGGTACAGTAGCAATCAGCCCCAGCATTTT.

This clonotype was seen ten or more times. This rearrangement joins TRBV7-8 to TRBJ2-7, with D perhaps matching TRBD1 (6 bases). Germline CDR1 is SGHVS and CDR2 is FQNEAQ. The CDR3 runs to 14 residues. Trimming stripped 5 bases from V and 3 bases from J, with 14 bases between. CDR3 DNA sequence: TGTGCCAGCAGCCCAAGGGACATGGGCTACGAGCAGTACTTC. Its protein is CASSPRDMGYEQYF.

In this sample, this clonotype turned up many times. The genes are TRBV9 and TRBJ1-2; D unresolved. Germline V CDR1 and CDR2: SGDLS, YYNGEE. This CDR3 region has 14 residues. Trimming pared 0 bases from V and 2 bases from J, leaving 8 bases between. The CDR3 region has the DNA TGTGCCAGCAGCGTAGGGGCCACAAACTATGGCTACACCTTC. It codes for CASSVGATNYGYTF.

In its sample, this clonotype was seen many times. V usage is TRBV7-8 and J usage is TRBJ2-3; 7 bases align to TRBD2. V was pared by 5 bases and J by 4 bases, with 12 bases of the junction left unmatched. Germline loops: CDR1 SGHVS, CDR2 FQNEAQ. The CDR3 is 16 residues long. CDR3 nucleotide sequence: TGTGCCAGCAGCCTATTGGGGGGGTCCAGTTCAGATACGCAGTATTTT. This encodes CASSLLGGSSSDTQYF.

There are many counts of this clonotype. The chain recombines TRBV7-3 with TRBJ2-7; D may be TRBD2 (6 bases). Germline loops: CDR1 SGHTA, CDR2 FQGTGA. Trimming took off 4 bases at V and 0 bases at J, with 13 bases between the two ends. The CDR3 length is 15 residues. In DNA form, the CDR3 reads TGTGCCAGCAGCTACCGCGGGACGGACTCCTACGAGCAGTACTTC. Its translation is CASSYRGTDSYEQYF.

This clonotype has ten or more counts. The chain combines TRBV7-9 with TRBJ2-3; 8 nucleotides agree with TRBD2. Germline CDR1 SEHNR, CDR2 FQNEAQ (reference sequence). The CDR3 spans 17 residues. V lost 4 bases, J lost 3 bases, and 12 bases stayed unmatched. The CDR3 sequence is CASSSTRLARVTDTQYF. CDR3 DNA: TGTGCCAGCAGCTCAACCCGACTAGCGAGGGTTACAGATACGCAGTATTTT.

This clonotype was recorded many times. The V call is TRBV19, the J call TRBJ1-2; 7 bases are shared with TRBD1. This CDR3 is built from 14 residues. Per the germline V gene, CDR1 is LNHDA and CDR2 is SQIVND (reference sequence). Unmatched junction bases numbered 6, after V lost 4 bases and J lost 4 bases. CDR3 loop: CASSTEGDSYGYTF. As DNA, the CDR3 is TGTGCCAGTAGTACTGAAGGGGACAGCTATGGCTACACCTTC.

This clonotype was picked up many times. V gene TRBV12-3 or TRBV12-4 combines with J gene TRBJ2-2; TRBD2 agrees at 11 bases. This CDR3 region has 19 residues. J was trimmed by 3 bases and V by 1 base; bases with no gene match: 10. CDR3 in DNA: TGTGCCAGCAGTTTAGAGTCACTAGCGGGAGCGAGGTACACCGGGGAGCTGTTTTTT. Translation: CASSLESLAGARYTGELFF.

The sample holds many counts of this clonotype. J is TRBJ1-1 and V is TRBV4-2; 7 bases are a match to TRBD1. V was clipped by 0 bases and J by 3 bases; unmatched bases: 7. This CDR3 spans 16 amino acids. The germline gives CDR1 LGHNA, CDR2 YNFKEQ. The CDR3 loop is CASSQDPGTGDTEAFF. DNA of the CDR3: TGTGCCAGCAGCCAAGACCCCGGCACAGGGGACACTGAAGCTTTCTTT.

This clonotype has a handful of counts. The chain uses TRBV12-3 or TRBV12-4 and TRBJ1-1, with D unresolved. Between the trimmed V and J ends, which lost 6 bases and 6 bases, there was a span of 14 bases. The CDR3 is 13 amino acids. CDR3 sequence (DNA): TGTGCCAGCAGATCGGGATTTACGGCTGAAGCTTTCTTT. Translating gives CASRSGFTAEAFF.

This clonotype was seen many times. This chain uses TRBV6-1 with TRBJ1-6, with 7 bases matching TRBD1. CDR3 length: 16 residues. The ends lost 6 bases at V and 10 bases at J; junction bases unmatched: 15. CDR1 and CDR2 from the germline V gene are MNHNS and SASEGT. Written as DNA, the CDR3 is TGTGCCAGCAGGAGAGGACAGGACGTGGTCGGATCACCCCTCCACTTT. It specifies CASRRGQDVVGSPLHF.

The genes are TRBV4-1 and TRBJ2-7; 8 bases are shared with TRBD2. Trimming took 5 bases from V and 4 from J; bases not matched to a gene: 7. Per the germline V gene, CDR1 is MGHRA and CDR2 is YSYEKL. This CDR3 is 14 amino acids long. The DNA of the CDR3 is TGCGCCAGCAGCGCATCGGGACTAGGTTACGAGCAGTACTTC. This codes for CASSASGLGYEQYF.

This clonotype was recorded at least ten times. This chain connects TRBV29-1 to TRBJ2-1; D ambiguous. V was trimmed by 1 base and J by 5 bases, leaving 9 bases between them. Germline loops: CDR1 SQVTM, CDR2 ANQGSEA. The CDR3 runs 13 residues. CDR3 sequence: CSVEGPADNEQFF. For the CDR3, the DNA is TGCAGCGTTGAAGGCCCAGCAGACAATGAGCAGTTCTTC.

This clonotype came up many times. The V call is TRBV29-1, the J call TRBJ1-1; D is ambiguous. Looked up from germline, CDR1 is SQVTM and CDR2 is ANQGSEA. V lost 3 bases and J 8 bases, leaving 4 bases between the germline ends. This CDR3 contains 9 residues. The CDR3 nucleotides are TGCAGCGTTGAGAAGGAAGCTTTCTTT. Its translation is CSVEKEAFF. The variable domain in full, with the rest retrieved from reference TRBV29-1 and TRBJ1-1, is SAVISQKPSRDICQRGTSLTIQCQVDSQVTMMFWYRQQPGQSLTLIATANQGSEATYESGFVIDKFPISRPNLTFSTLTVSNMSPEDSSIYLCSVEKEAFFGQGTRLTVV.

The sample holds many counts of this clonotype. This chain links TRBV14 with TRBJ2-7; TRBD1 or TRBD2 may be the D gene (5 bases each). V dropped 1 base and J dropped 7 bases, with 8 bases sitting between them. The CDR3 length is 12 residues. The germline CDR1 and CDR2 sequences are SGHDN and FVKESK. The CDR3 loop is CASSQAGREQYF. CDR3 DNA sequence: TGTGCCAGCAGCCAAGCAGGGAGAGAGCAGTACTTC.

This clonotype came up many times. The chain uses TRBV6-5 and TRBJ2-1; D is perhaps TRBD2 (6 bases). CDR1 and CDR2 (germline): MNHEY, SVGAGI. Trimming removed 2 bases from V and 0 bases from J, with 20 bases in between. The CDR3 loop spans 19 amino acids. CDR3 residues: CASSYGAGTAVNSYNEQFF. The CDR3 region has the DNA TGTGCCAGCAGTTACGGCGCGGGGACGGCGGTTAACTCCTACAATGAGCAGTTCTTC.

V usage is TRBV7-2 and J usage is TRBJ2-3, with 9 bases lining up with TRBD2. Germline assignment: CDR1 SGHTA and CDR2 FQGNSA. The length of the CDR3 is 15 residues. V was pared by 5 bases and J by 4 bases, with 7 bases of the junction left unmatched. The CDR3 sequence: CASSQGLAGADTQYF. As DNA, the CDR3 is TGTGCCAGCAGCCAGGGACTAGCCGGGGCAGATACGCAGTATTTT. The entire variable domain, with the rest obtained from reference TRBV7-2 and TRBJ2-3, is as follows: GAGVSQSPSNKVTEKGKDVELRCDPISGHTALYWYRQSLGQGLEFLIYFQGNSAPDKSGLPSDRFSAERTGGSVSTLTIQRTQQEDSAVYLCASSQGLAGADTQYFGPGTRLTVL.

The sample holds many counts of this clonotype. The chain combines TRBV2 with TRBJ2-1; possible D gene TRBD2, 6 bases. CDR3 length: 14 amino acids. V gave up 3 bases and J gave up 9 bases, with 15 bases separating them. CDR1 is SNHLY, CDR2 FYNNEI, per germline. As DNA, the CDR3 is TGTGCCAGCAGTGACAAGGGACTCCATGGTGAGCAGTTCTTC. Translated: CASSDKGLHGEQFF. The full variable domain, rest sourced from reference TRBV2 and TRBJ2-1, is EPEVTQTPSHQVTQMGQEVILRCVPISNHLYFYWYRQILGQKVEFLVSFYNNEISEKSEIFDDQFSVERPDGSNFTLKIRSTKLEDSAMYFCASSDKGLHGEQFFGPGTRLTVL.

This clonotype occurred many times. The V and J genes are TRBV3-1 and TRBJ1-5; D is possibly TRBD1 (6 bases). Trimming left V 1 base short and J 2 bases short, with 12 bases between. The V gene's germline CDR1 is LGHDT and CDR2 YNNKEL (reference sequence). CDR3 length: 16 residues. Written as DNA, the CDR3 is TGTGCCAGCAGCCAAGGTCCAGCAGGGGGCAATCAGCCCCAGCATTTT. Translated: CASSQGPAGGNQPQHF.

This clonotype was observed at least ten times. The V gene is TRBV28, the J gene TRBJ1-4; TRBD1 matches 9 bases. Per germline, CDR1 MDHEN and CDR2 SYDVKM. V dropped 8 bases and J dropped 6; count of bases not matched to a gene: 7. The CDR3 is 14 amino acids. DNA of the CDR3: TGTGCCAGCCGGAAACAGGGGGCGGATGAAAAACTGTTTTTT. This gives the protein CASRKQGADEKLFF.

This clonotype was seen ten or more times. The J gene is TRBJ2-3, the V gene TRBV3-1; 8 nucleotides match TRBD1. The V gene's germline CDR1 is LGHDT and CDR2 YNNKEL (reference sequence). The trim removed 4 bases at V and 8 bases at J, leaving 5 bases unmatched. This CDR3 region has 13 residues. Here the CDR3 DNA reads TGTGCCAGCAGCCGAAGGACAGGGAGTACGCAGTATTTT. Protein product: CASSRRTGSTQYF.

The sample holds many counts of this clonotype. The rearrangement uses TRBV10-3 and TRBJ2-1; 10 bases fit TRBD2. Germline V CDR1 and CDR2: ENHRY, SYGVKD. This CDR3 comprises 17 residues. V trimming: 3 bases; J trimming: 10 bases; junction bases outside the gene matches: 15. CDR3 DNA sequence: TGTGCCATCAGTGACTTTCTTAGCGGGGGGTCTAAAAGCGAGCAGTTCTTC. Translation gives CAISDFLSGGSKSEQFF.

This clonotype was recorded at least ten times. CDR3 residues: CSATNYGYTF. As DNA, the CDR3 is TGCAGTGCGACGAACTATGGCTACACCTTC. This chain links TRBV20-1 with TRBJ1-2; D not certain. Between the trimmed V and J ends, which lost 6 bases and 2 bases, there was a span of 4 bases. CDR3 length equals 10 residues. Germline V gene sequence: CDR1 DFQATT, CDR2 SNEGSKA (reference sequence).

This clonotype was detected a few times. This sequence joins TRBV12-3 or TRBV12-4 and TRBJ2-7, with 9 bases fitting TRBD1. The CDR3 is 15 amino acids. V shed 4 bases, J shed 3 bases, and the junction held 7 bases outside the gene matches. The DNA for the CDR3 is TGTGCCAGCAGTTCCTCGGGACAGGGATTCTACGAGCAGTACTTC. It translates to CASSSSGQGFYEQYF.

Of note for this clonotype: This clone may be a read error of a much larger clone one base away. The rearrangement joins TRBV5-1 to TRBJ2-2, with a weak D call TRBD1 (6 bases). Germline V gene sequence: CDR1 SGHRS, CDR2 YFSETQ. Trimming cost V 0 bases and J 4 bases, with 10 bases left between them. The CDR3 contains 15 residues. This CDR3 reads CASSLAQGTTGELFF. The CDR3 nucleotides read TGCGCCAGCAGCTTGGCTCAGGGGACCACCGGGGAGCTGTTTTTT. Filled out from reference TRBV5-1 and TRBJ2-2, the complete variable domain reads KAGVTQTPRYLIKTRGQQVTLSCSPISGHRSVSWYQQTPGQGLQFLFEYFSETQRNKGNFPGRFSGRQFSNSRSEMNVSTLELGDSALYLCASSLAQGTTGELFFGEGSRLTVL.